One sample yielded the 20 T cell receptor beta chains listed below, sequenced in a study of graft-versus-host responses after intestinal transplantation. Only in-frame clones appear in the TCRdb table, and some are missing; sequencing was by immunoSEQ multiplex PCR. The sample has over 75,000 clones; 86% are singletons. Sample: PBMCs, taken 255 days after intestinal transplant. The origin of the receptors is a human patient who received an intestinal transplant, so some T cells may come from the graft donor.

The CDR3 bases are TGTGCCAGCAGCGCCTTCGGACTAGCGGGGGGAGGCACAGATACGCAGTATTTT. It specifies CASSAFGLAGGGTDTQYF. This sequence joins TRBV9 and TRBJ2-3, with 14 bases fitting TRBD2. The CDR3 has 18 amino acids. The germline V gene has CDR1 SGDLS and CDR2 YYNGEE. J lost 1 base, V lost 3 bases, and 7 bases had no gene match.

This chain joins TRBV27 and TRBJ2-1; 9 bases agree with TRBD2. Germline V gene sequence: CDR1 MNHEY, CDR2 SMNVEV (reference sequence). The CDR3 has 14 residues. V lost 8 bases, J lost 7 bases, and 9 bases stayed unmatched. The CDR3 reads CASSPGLALNEQFF. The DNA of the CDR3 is TGTGCCAGCTCTCCCGGACTAGCGTTGAATGAGCAGTTCTTC.

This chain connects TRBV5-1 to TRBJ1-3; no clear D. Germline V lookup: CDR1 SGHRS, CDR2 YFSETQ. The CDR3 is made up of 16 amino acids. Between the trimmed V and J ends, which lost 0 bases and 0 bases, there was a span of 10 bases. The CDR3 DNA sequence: TGCGCCAGCAGCTTGGAGAGTCGCCTCTCTGGAAACACCATATATTTT. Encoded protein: CASSLESRLSGNTIYF.

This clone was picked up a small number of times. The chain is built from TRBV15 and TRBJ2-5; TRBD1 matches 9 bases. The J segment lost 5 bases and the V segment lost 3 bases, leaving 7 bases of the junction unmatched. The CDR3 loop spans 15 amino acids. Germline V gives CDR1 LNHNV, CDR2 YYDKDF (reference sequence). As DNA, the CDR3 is TGTGCCACCAGCAGGGACAGGGGATTCGGGGAGACCCAGTACTTC. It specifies CATSRDRGFGETQYF.

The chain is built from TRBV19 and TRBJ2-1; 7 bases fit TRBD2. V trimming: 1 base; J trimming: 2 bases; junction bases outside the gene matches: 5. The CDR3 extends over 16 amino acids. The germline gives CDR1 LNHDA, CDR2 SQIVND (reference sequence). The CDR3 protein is CASSIGSSGPYNEQFF. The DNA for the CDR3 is TGTGCCAGTAGTATAGGGAGTAGCGGGCCCTACAATGAGCAGTTCTTC.

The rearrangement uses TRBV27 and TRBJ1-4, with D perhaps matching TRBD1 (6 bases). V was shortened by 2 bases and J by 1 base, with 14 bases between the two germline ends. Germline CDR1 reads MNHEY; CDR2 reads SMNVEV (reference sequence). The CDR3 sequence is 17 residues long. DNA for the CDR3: TGTGCCAGCAGTTTACTGGGGGGCTCGGTAACTAATGAAAAACTGTTTTTT. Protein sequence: CASSLLGGSVTNEKLFF.

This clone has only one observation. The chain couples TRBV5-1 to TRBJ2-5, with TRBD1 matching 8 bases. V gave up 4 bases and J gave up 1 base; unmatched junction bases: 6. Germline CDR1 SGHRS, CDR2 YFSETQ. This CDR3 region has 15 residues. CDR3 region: CASSPATGGQETQYF. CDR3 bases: TGCGCCAGCAGCCCAGCTACAGGGGGCCAAGAGACCCAGTACTTC.

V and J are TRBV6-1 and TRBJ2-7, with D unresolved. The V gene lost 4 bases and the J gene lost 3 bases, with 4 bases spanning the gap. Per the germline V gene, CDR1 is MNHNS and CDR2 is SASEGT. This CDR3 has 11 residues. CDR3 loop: CASSGNYEQYV. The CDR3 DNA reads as TGTGCCAGCAGTGGAAACTACGAGCAGTACGTC.

CDR3 loop: CASSKLWLENTEAFF. CDR3 sequence (DNA): TGTGCCAGTAGTAAACTCTGGTTGGAGAACACTGAAGCTTTCTTT. The V call is TRBV19, the J call TRBJ1-1; D uncertain. This CDR3 contains 15 residues. Trimming left V 4 bases short and J 1 base short, with 13 bases between. Germline V gives CDR1 LNHDA, CDR2 SQIVND (reference sequence).

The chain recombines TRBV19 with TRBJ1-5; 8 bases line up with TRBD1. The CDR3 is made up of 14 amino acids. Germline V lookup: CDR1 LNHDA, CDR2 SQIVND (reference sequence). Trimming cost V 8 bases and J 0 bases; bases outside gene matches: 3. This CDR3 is CASQTGGSNQPQHF. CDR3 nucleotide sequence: TGTGCCAGTCAAACAGGGGGTAGCAATCAGCCCCAGCATTTT.

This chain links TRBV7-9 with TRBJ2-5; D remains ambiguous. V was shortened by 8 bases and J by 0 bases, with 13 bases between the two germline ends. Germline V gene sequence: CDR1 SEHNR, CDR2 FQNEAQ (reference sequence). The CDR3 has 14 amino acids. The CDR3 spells CASSGWQNQETQYF. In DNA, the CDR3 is TGTGCCAGCTCAGGTTGGCAGAACCAAGAGACCCAGTACTTC.

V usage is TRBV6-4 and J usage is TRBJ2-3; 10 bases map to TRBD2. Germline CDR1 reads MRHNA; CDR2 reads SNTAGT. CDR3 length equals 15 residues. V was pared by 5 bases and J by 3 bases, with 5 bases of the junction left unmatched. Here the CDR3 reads CASSPASGGTDTQYF. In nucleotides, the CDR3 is TGTGCCAGCAGTCCGGCTAGCGGGGGTACAGATACGCAGTATTTT.

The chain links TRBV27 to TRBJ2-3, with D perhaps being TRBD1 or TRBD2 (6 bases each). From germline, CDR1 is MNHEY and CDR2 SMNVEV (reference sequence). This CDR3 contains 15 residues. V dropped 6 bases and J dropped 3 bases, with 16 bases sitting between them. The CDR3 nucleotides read TGTGCCAGCAGCCCGCCGGGGGCCGGGACAGATACGCAGTATTTT. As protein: CASSPPGAGTDTQYF.

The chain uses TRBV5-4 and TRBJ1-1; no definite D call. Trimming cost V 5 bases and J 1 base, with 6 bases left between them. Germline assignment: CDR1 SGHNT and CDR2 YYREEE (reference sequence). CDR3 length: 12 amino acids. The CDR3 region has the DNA TGTGCCAGCAGATCCGGGAACACTGAAGCTTTCTTT. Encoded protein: CASRSGNTEAFF.

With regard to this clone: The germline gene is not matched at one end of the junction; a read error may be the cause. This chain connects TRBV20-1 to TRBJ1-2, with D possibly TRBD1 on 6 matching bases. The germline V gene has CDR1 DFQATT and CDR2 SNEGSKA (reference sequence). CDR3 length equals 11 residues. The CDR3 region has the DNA TGCAGTGCTGGAGACAGGTTTGGCTACACCTTC. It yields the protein CSAGDRFGYTF.

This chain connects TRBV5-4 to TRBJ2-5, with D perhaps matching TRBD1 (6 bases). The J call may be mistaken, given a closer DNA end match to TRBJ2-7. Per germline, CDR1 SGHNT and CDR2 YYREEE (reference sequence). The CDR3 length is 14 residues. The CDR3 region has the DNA TGTGCCAGCAGCTCGCGACAGGACCCCTACGAGCAGTACTTC. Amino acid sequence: CASSSRQDPYEQYF.

The CDR3 region is CASSLLGQGGRGTQYF. The CDR3 DNA reads TGTGCCAGCAGTCTACTTGGACAGGGGGGACGGGGGACCCAGTACTTC. The V gene is TRBV6-6, the J gene TRBJ2-5; 10 positions match TRBD1. Trimming cost V 5 bases and J 7 bases; bases outside gene matches: 13. CDR1 MNHNY and CDR2 SVGAGI come from the germline V gene (reference sequence). This CDR3 has 16 amino acids.

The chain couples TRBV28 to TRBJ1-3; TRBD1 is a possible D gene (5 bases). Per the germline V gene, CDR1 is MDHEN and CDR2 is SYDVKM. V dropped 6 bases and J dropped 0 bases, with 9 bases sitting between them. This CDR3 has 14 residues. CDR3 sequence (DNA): TGTGCCAGCAGCCGACAGAGCTCTGGAAACACCATATATTTT. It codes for CASSRQSSGNTIYF. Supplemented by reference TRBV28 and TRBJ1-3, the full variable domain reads DVKVTQSSRYLVKRTGEKVFLECVQDMDHENMFWYRQDPGLGLRLIYFSYDVKMKEKGDIPEGYSVSREKKERFSLILESASTNQTSMYLCASSRQSSGNTIYFGEGSWLTVV.

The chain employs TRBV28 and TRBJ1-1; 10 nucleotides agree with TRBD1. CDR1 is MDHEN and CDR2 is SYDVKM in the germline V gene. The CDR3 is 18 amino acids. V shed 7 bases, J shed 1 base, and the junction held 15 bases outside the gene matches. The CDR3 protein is CASTLWGWTGGGNTEAFF. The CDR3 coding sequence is TGTGCCAGCACCCTGTGGGGTTGGACAGGGGGGGGGAACACTGAAGCTTTCTTT.

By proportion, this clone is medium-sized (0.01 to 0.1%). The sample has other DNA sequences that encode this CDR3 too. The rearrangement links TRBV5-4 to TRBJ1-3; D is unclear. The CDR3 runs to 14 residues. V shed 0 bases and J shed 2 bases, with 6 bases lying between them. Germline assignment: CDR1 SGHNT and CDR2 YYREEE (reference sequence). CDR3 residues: CASSLEGPGNTIYF. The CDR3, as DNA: TGTGCCAGCAGCTTGGAAGGTCCTGGAAACACCATATATTTT.